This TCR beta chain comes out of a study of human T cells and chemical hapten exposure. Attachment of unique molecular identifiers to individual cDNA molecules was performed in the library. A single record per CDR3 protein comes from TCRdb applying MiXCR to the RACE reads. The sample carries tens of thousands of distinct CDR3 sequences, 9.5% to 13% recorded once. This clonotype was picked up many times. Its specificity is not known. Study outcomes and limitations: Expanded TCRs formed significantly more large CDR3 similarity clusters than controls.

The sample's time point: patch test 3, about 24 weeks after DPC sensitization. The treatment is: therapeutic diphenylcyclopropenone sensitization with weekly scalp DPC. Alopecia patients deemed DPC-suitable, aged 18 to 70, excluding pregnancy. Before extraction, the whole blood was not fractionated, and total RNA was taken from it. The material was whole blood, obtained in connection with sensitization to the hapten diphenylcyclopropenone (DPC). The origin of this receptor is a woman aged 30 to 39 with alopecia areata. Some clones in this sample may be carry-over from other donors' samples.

The CDR3 here is CSARDMGTQYF. The CDR3 nucleotides are TGCAGTGCTAGAGATATGGGGACCCAGTACTTC. This chain links TRBV20-1 with TRBJ2-5; D not resolved. The ends were cut back, 0 bases at V and 7 bases at J, with 6 bases in the middle. The germline CDR1 and CDR2 sequences are DFQATT and SNEGSKA (reference sequence). CDR3 length equals 11 residues.